This T cell receptor (beta chain) was observed in a study of T cell repertoires in cytomegalovirus infection. Study information: Both a matching HLA type and CMV infection were indicated by public TCR beta signatures.

The CDR3 is 15 amino acids. Germline V gives CDR1 SGHDT, CDR2 YYEEEE. The germline V and J ends were trimmed by 2 bases and 4 bases, with 15 bases remaining between them. This clonotype has at least ten counts. Its antigen is currently unknown. TCRdb independently ran MiXCR on the reads; one entry per CDR3 protein. The sample has roughly 320,000 distinct CDR3 sequences, 9.6% seen once. Regarding the study as a whole: The study found HLA-C-restricted CMV-specific TCR beta clonotypes dominating the ex vivo response.

Material: PBMCs. This TCR came from a human donor in good health (CMV status not recorded). Some clones in this sample may be carry-over from other donors' samples. The gene calls are TRBV5-6 and TRBJ1-1; TRBD1 might be the D (6 bases). In DNA form, the CDR3 reads TGTGCCAGCAGCTTTCTGGTCAGGGGAGCCACTGAAGCTTTCTTT. Its translation: CASSFLVRGATEAFF.